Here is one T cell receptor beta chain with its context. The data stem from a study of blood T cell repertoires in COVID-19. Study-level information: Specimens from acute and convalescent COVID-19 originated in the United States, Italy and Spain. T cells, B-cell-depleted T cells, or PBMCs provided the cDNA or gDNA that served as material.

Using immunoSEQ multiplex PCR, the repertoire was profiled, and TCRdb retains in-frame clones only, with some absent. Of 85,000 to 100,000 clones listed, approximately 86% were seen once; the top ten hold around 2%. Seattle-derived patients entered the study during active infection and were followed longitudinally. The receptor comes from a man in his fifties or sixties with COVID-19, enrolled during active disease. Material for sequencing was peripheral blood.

For the CDR3, the DNA is TGTGCCAGCAGTCCCTTGACACGAGGGTATGGCTACACCTTC. Protein: CASSPLTRGYGYTF. The J gene is TRBJ1-2, the V gene TRBV7-2; no clear D gene. Germline assignment: CDR1 SGHTA and CDR2 FQGNSA. The CDR3 loop spans 14 amino acids. V gave up 6 bases and J gave up 5 bases, with 16 bases separating them.